This T cell receptor (beta chain) originates from a study of OX40 agonist ivuxolimab in advanced cancers. At the level of the study: Ivuxolimab doses were 0.01, 0.1, 0.3, 1.5, 3 or 10 mg/kg every 2 weeks. Partial responses occurred in Three dose-escalation patients, one with hepatocellular carcinoma and two with cutaneous melanoma.

V dropped 0 bases and J dropped 1 base, with 7 bases sitting between them. In germline, CDR1 is SGHRS, CDR2 YFSETQ. The CDR3 extends over 14 amino acids. Concerning this clone: Its antigen remains unknown.

Clones were read by immunoSEQ multiplex PCR, and TCRdb kept only the in-frame ones, dropping some. The data show tens of thousands of clones, more than 80% seen once. Findings and caveats of the study: Doses of 0.1 to 3.0 mg/kg were accompanied by clonal expansion of CD4+ and CD8+ blood T cells by week 6.

The chain is built from TRBV5-1 and TRBJ1-1; no clear D gene. The sequencing here drew on CD4+ or CD8+ T cells sorted from blood, taken in a trial of the OX40 agonist ivuxolimab. The origin of this receptor is an adult with an advanced solid tumor such as melanoma, head and neck, liver or kidney cancer. The CDR3 nucleotides are TGCGCCAGCAGCTTGGGAAATCCGAACACTGAAGCTTTCTTT. Its protein product is CASSLGNPNTEAFF.